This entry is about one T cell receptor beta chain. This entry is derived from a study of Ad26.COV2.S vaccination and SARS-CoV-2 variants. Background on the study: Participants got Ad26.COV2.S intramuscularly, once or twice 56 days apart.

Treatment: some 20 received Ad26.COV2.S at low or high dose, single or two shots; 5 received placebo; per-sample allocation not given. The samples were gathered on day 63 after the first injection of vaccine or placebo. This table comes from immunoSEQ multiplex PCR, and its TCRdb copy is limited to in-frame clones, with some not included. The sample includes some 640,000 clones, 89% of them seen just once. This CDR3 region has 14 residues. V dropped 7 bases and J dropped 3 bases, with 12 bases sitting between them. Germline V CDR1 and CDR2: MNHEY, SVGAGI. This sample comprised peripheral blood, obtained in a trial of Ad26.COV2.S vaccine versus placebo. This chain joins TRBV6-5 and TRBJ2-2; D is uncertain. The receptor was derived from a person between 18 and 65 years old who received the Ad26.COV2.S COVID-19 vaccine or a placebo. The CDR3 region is CASTRDTYTGELFF. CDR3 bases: TGTGCCAGCACTCGAGACACTTACACCGGGGAGCTGTTTTTT.